The clone carrying this T cell receptor (beta chain) was detected only a few times. What it binds is unknown. This specimen comes from a study of metastatic and nonmetastatic thyroid tumors. Study summary: Blood and tumor or nodule tissue repertoires from malignant and benign thyroid patients were compared.

Original analysis: A classifier of distant metastasis in papillary thyroid cancer was built from CDR3 differences (across clinicopathological groups). TCRdb re-called the PCR reads with MiXCR. TCRdb, not the original authors, processed these V and J calls. Of over 50,000 clones in the sample, just under 30% were seen once. Thyroid surgery had not been preceded by any treatment in any patient. Study-wide findings and caveats: In both blood and tumor samples, TCR beta diversity was reported significantly higher for malignant than benign nodules.

This TCR was sampled from a female donor with papillary thyroid cancer or a benign thyroid nodule (not recorded which). Some clones in this sample may be carry-over from other donors' samples. Sequencing used blood.

CDR3 in DNA: TGTGCCAGCAATAAGCGTATGGACGAGCAGTACTTC. Translating gives CASNKRMDEQYF. The J gene is TRBJ2-7, the V gene TRBV6-1; no firm D call. V was shortened by 7 bases and J by 5 bases, with 12 bases between the two germline ends. The CDR3 runs to 12 residues. The germline gives CDR1 MNHNS, CDR2 SASEGT.